One T cell receptor (beta chain) is described in this entry. The antigen is not known. V shed 5 bases and J shed 1 base, with 16 bases lying between them. The germline V gene encodes CDR1 MGHRA and CDR2 YSYEKL. The CDR3 has 16 residues. The sample is drawn from a study of CD8+ T cells in alopecia areata. Turning to the study itself: Patients remained on tofacitinib for 6 to 18 months and then went 6 months without it.

Sample treatment: oral pan-JAK inhibitor, 5-10 mg twice daily. Study findings and constraints: Resident alphabeta T cells of normal skin are also sequenced in scalp samples. Only one nonresponder was present, which leaves the link between baseline CD8+ expansion and response uncertain.

cDNA serving as the sequencing template came from extracted, reverse transcribed RNA. Assay used: immunoSEQ multiplex PCR; TCRdb lists only in-frame clones, some missing. The sample yields around 190,000 clones, roughly three fifths seen once. The clonotype comes from a human donor with alopecia areata. This chain joins TRBV4-1 and TRBJ2-3; weak D call: TRBD2 (6 bases). Source: CD4+ T cells sorted from blood, taken at week 4, from a patient treated with tofacitinib. For the CDR3, the DNA is TGCGCCAGCAGCTCCCGGGGCGGGACGGGCACAGATACGCAGTATTTT. Translated: CASSSRGGTGTDTQYF.